Listed here are 19 T cell receptor beta chains from one sample, sequenced in a study of control samples from healthy donors and cancer patients. Libraries were prepared by immunoSEQ multiplex PCR; TCRdb keeps only in-frame clonotypes and omits some of them. Of more than 140,000 clones in the sample, around 94% were seen once. The sequenced sample was blood. The receptors were gathered from a man aged 35-49 years in good health.

The V call is TRBV4-2, the J call TRBJ2-3, with 11 nucleotides matching TRBD1. The germline V gene encodes CDR1 LGHNA and CDR2 YNFKEQ. The CDR3 runs to 16 residues. Trimming at V came to 2 bases and at J to 3 bases, leaving 4 bases not matched to a gene. The CDR3 loop reads CASSQLGTGGTDTQYF. The CDR3 DNA reads as TGTGCCAGCAGCCAACTTGGGACAGGGGGGACAGATACGCAGTATTTT.

The CDR3 spells CASSREAGVGDNEQFF. The CDR3 nucleotides are TGCGCCAGCAGCAGGGAAGCGGGAGTGGGGGACAATGAGCAGTTCTTC. The V call is TRBV5-1, the J call TRBJ2-1; the match to TRBD2 covers 8 bases. Unmatched junction bases numbered 11, after V lost 4 bases and J lost 5 bases. The V gene's germline CDR1 is SGHRS and CDR2 YFSETQ. This CDR3 is built from 16 residues.

The V and J genes are TRBV20-1 and TRBJ2-1; no reliable D call. CDR1 is DFQATT and CDR2 is SNEGSKA in the germline V gene (reference sequence). Trimming removed 2 bases from V and 11 bases from J, with 7 bases in between. This CDR3 contains 10 residues. As DNA, the CDR3 is TGCAGTGCTAGACTGGACCAGCAGTTCTTC. It translates to CSARLDQQFF.

This clone was recorded once. The chain uses TRBV7-2 and TRBJ2-5; possibly TRBD1 or TRBD2 for D (5 bases each). The germline gives CDR1 SGHTA, CDR2 FQGNSA. This CDR3 spans 15 amino acids. V was shortened by 4 bases and J by 4 bases, with 16 bases between the two germline ends. In DNA, the CDR3 is TGTGCCAGCAGCTCCGGGGCCGGGGCCCCAGAGACCCAGTACTTC. This sequence encodes CASSSGAGAPETQYF.

This rearrangement joins TRBV7-3 to TRBJ2-3; 14 positions agree with TRBD2. J gave up 6 bases and V 1 base, and 9 bases lay outside the gene matches. The length of the CDR3 is 18 residues. From germline, CDR1 is SGHTA and CDR2 FQGTGA. The CDR3 bases are TGTGCCAGCAGCTTAATGCCCAGACTAGCGGGAGGGATTGATACGCAGTATTTT. It specifies CASSLMPRLAGGIDTQYF.

This clone was counted a single time. This chain links TRBV25-1 with TRBJ2-7, with D possibly matching TRBD1 (5 bases). CDR1 MGHDK and CDR2 SYGVNS come from the germline V gene. The CDR3 runs 12 residues. V was trimmed by 4 bases and J by 12 bases, leaving 16 bases between them. In nucleotides, the CDR3 is TGTGCCAGCAGTGGCCCCGGGCCAGGGCGGTACTTC. Translating gives CASSGPGPGRYF.

This chain uses TRBV5-4 with TRBJ2-7; the D is unclear. The length of the CDR3 is 13 residues. Germline V gene lookup returns CDR1 SGHNT and CDR2 YYREEE (reference sequence). Trimming pared 3 bases from V and 0 bases from J, leaving 7 bases between. The chain's CDR3 is CASSSKSSYEQYF. DNA of the CDR3: TGTGCCAGCAGCTCAAAGAGCTCCTACGAGCAGTACTTC.

The chain joins TRBV19 to TRBJ2-5; 7 bases are a match to TRBD2. Per germline, CDR1 LNHDA and CDR2 SQIVND (reference sequence). V lost 5 bases to trimming and J lost 4 bases; unmatched junction nucleotides: 7. The CDR3 loop spans 14 amino acids. The CDR3 region is CASSYPSGGETQYF. The CDR3 DNA follows: TGTGCCAGTAGTTACCCGTCGGGGGGAGAGACCCAGTACTTC. The variable domain in full, completed from reference TRBV19 and TRBJ2-5, reads DGGITQSPKYLFRKEGQNVTLSCEQNLNHDAMYWYRQDPGQGLRLIYYSQIVNDFQKGDIAEGYSVSREKKESFPLTVTSAQKNPTAFYLCASSYPSGGETQYFGPGTRLLVL.

This sequence joins TRBV9 and TRBJ2-2; D gene ambiguous. Trimming took off 0 bases at V and 4 bases at J, with 13 bases between the two ends. CDR1 and CDR2 from the germline V gene are SGDLS and YYNGEE. This CDR3 is built from 16 residues. The CDR3 DNA follows: TGTGCCAGCAGCGTAGGATGGTCAACGGGCACCGGGGAGCTGTTTTTT. It specifies CASSVGWSTGTGELFF. Using reference TRBV9 and TRBJ2-2 for the parts outside the CDR3, the full variable domain is DSGVTQTPKHLITATGQRVTLRCSPRSGDLSVYWYQQSLDQGLQFLIQYYNGEERAKGNILERFSAQQFPDLHSELNLSSLELGDSALYFCASSVGWSTGTGELFFGEGSRLTVL.

V and J are TRBV18 and TRBJ2-3; TRBD2 is a possible D gene (5 bases). The germline V and J ends were trimmed by 3 bases and 0 bases, with 7 bases remaining between them. Germline loops: CDR1 KGHSH, CDR2 LQKENI. The CDR3 loop spans 14 amino acids. CDR3 sequence: CASSPTGSTDTQYF. DNA of the CDR3: TGTGCCAGCTCACCGACGGGGAGCACAGATACGCAGTATTTT.

This clone was counted a single time. The genes are TRBV5-1 and TRBJ2-3, with D perhaps matching TRBD1 (6 bases). V lost 5 bases to trimming and J lost 8 bases, with 21 bases between them. Per germline, CDR1 SGHRS and CDR2 YFSETQ. The CDR3 covers 15 residues. The CDR3 reads CASREQGHTFGTQYF. The CDR3 nucleotides are TGCGCCAGCAGGGAACAGGGACATACCTTCGGTACGCAGTATTTT.

This chain connects TRBV6-6 to TRBJ2-4; D ambiguous. This CDR3 has 14 residues. V shed 6 bases and J shed 5 bases, with 14 bases lying between them. Germline assignment: CDR1 MNHNY and CDR2 SVGAGI (reference sequence). The DNA of the CDR3 is TGTGCCAGCAGCCCCCGTGCCCCCGAAAACATTCAGTACTTC. Translated: CASSPRAPENIQYF.

This chain links TRBV20-1 with TRBJ2-7; weak D call: TRBD2 (6 bases). V shed 5 bases and J shed 7 bases, with 12 bases lying between them. Germline V gene lookup returns CDR1 DFQATT and CDR2 SNEGSKA (reference sequence). The CDR3 is 11 amino acids. CDR3 amino acids: CSAPAGREQYF. CDR3 nucleotides: TGCAGTGCTCCGGCGGGGCGGGAGCAGTACTTC.

The rearrangement uses TRBV28 and TRBJ2-5; the match to TRBD2 covers 8 bases. Germline assignment: CDR1 MDHEN and CDR2 SYDVKM. Unmatched junction bases numbered 18, after V lost 7 bases and J lost 5 bases. The CDR3 loop spans 17 amino acids. The CDR3 DNA sequence: TGTGCCAGCACCCGAGGGACTAGATCTCCTTTTGGGGAGACCCAGTACTTC. This gives the protein CASTRGTRSPFGETQYF.

V and J are TRBV20-1 and TRBJ1-5, with D perhaps TRBD1 (6 bases). This CDR3 has 12 amino acids. Trimming removed 3 bases from V and 4 bases from J, with 7 bases in between. The germline V gene has CDR1 DFQATT and CDR2 SNEGSKA (reference sequence). The CDR3 loop is CSASTGNQPQHF. As DNA, the CDR3 is TGCAGTGCTAGTACAGGGAATCAGCCCCAGCATTTT.

V usage is TRBV25-1 and J usage is TRBJ1-5; D call uncertain. This CDR3 contains 16 residues. V was pared by 2 bases and J by 4 bases, with 15 bases between. The germline V gene encodes CDR1 MGHDK and CDR2 SYGVNS. The CDR3 is CASSELPTGFNQPQHF. The CDR3 coding sequence is TGTGCCAGCAGTGAACTGCCAACGGGGTTTAATCAGCCCCAGCATTTT.

This chain connects TRBV27 to TRBJ2-7; 10 positions match TRBD2. Losses at the gene ends were 2 bases for V and 4 bases for J; bases not matched to a gene: 2. Germline CDR1 MNHEY, CDR2 SMNVEV (reference sequence). This CDR3 region has 14 residues. The DNA of the CDR3 is TGTGCCAGCAGTTTAGGACTAGCGGATTACGAGCAGTACTTC. Its protein product is CASSLGLADYEQYF.

V and J are TRBV7-8 and TRBJ1-1; 12 bases are shared with TRBD1. This CDR3 comprises 16 residues. Germline CDR1 reads SGHVS; CDR2 reads FQNEAQ. The trim removed 4 bases at V and 3 bases at J, leaving 6 bases unmatched. CDR3 sequence: CASSWGQGAADTEAFF. CDR3 sequence (DNA): TGTGCCAGCAGCTGGGGACAGGGGGCCGCGGACACTGAAGCTTTCTTT.

The chain is built from TRBV5-4 and TRBJ1-1; D gene uncertain. Trimming removed 3 bases at V and 5 bases at J, with 11 bases between. Looked up from germline, CDR1 is SGHNT and CDR2 is YYREEE (reference sequence). This CDR3 region has 13 residues. DNA of the CDR3: TGTGCCAGCAGCTCCCCCGACCGGACTGAAGCTTTCTTT. This gives the protein CASSSPDRTEAFF.